A single T cell receptor (beta chain) is shown here with its context. Its antigen is currently unknown. The same CDR3 arises from other DNA sequences in this sample as well. CDR3 length: 13 residues. The germline V gene encodes CDR1 MNHEY and CDR2 SMNVEV (reference sequence). Trimming took off 6 bases at V and 0 bases at J, with 9 bases between the two ends. This sample is part of a study of shared clonotypes between healthy human individuals. CD8 memory was a combination of CD45RO+ cells and CCR7-negative CD45RA+ TemRA cells. Findings and limits, study-wide: Naive CD4 clonotypes overlapped across a handful of donors at approximately 5.5%.

The protocol was immunoSEQ multiplex PCR, while the TCRdb copy is restricted to in-frame clones and leaves out a portion. The data contain approximately 640,000 clones, less than 95% of them singletons. This receptor was identified in a man aged 18 to 29 in good health. Some clones in this sample may be carry-over from other donors' samples. Sample: memory CD8+ T cells from PBMCs. Subset in this sample: CD45RO+ cells pooled with CCR7-negative TemRA cells. V is TRBV27 and J is TRBJ2-7; D gene uncertain. CDR3 in amino acids: CASSYMSSYEQYF. For the CDR3, the DNA is TGTGCCAGCAGCTATATGAGCTCCTACGAGCAGTACTTC.